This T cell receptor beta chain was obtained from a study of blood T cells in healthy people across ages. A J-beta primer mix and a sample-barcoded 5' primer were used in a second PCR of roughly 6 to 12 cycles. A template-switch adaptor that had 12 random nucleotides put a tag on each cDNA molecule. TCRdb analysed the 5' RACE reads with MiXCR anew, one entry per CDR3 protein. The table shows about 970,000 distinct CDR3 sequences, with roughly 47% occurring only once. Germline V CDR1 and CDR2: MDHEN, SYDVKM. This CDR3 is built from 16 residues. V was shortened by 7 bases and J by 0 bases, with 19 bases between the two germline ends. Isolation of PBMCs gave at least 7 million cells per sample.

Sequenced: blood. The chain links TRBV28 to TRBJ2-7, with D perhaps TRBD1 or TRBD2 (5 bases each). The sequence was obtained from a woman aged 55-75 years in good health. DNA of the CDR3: TGTGCCAGCATGAACATACTTTGGGACGACTCCTACGAGCAGTACTTC. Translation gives CASMNILWDDSYEQYF.